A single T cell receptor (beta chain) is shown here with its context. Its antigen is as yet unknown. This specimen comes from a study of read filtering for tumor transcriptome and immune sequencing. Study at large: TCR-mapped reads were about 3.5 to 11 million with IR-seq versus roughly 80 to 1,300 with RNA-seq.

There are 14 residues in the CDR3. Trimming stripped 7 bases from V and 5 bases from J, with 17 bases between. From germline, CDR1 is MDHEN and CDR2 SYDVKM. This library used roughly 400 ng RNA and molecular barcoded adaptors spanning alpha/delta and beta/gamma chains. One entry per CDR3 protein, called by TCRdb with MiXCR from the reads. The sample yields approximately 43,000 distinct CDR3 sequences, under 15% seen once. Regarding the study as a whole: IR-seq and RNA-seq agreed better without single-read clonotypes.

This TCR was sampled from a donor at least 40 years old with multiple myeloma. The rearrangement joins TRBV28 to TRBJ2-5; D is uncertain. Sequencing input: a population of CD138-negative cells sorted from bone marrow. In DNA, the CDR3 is TGTGCCAGCAAGCCAGTACCCACCGGGGAGACCCAGTACTTC. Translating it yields CASKPVPTGETQYF.